This T cell receptor (beta chain) stems from a study of CD8 T cells in cerebrospinal fluid in Alzheimer's disease. Germline CDR1 is SGHRS and CDR2 is YFSETQ. The CDR3 length is 15 residues. Considering frequency, this clonotype is large (0.1 to 1%). All participants were free of acute infectious disease and in good physical condition. TCRdb reprocessed the 10x single-cell sequencing reads, with one entry per CDR3 protein and no DNA. Here the sample table reports over a thousand distinct CDR3 sequences. This clonotype was obtained from a human donor in good health. The sample consisted of cerebrospinal fluid. The rearrangement joins TRBV5-1 to TRBJ2-7; the D call from TCRdb, TRBD1, cannot be confirmed without DNA. The CDR3 spells CASRMEPGKTYEQYF.